These 5 T cell receptor beta chains share one sample of origin, sequenced in a study of regulatory T cells in long-lasting Graves disease. Time point reported: persistent/refractory GD, antithyroid drugs over 5 years with positive TRAb. From PBMCs, RNA was extracted and then used to make the TCR library. The TCR beta library used iRepertoire HTBI primers with Arm-PCR amplification of CDR3. A single record per CDR3 protein comes from TCRdb applying MiXCR to the multiplex PCR reads. Among hundreds of thousands of distinct CDR3 sequences listed, around a fifth were seen once. Source: peripheral blood mononuclear cells (PBMCs), taken when the disease was refractory, from a patient treated with antithyroid drugs. These TCRs come from a female donor with Graves disease.

This clonotype was counted ten times or more. J is TRBJ2-2 and V is TRBV7-2; a possible D gene is TRBD2 (6 bases). V was pared by 5 bases and J by 1 base, with 14 bases between. The CDR3 contains 16 residues. The germline CDR1 and CDR2 sequences are SGHTA and FQGNSA. The CDR3 sequence: CASSPLDYQNTGELFF. The CDR3 DNA reads TGTGCCAGCAGCCCCTTGGACTACCAGAACACCGGGGAGCTGTTTTTT.

The table lists this clonotype with many counts. This sequence joins TRBV19 and TRBJ1-4; 7 bases line up with TRBD1. This CDR3 spans 13 amino acids. CDR1 is LNHDA, CDR2 SQIVND, per germline (reference sequence). J gave up 6 bases and V 10 bases, and 8 bases lay outside the gene matches. For the CDR3, the DNA is TGTGCCACCTCGGACAGGTCGCATGAAAAACTGTTTTTT. Translation gives CATSDRSHEKLFF.

The V call is TRBV7-6, the J call TRBJ2-2; no clear D gene. Germline V gene lookup returns CDR1 SGHVS and CDR2 FNYEAQ. The CDR3 has 14 residues. Trimming shortened V by 2 bases and J by 3 bases, and 7 bases separated the two germline ends. Here the CDR3 reads CASSLFGDTGELFF. In nucleotides, the CDR3 is TGTGCCAGCAGCTTATTTGGGGACACCGGGGAGCTGTTTTTT. Variable domain in full (rest from reference TRBV7-6 and TRBJ2-2): GAGVSQSPRYKVTKRGQDVALRCDPISGHVSLYWYRQALGQGPEFLTYFNYEAQQDKSGLPNDRFSAERPEGSISTLTIQRTEQRDSAMYRCASSLFGDTGELFFGEGSRLTVL.

In its sample, this clonotype was seen many times. The chain recombines TRBV24-1 with TRBJ1-2; D remains unclear. The CDR3 spans 13 residues. Trimming removed 2 bases from V and 5 bases from J, with 8 bases in between. Germline V lookup: CDR1 KGHDR, CDR2 SFDVKD. CDR3 sequence: CATSDSGGYGYTF. The CDR3 DNA reads TGTGCCACCAGTGATTCCGGTGGGTATGGCTACACCTTC.

This clonotype occurred many times. The chain combines TRBV24-1 with TRBJ2-2, with unresolved D. The CDR3 spans 15 residues. V shed 2 bases and J shed 1 base, with 7 bases lying between them. Germline V lookup: CDR1 KGHDR, CDR2 SFDVKD. The CDR3 is CATSDWVRNTGELFF. Here the CDR3 DNA reads TGTGCCACCAGTGATTGGGTACGGAACACCGGGGAGCTGTTTTTT.